The next 19 T cell receptor delta chains were all read from a single sample in a study of γδ T cells in repeated Plasmodium falciparum infection. TCRdb reanalyzed the multiplex PCR reads using CATT. The sample contains under 60,000 delta-chain clones, less than 2% of which appear only once. Gammadelta T cells were flow-sorted from PBMC into Vgamma9/Vdelta2+ and Vdelta2-negative populations for bulk analysis. The sequencing sample was made of gamma-delta T cells from blood. These receptors all come from a pool of human donors (malaria-infected and uninfected, not separated).

As regards this clone: This DNA's translation differs at residue 9 from TCRdb's protein, which comes from a much larger clone; a read error is likely, and the protein shown is translated from the DNA. The rearrangement uses TRDV2 and TRDJ1; 8 nucleotides match TRDD3. TCRdb offers no J gene call, so here the DNA was matched to germline to obtain one. Germline V gene sequence: CDR1 GEAIGNYY, CDR2 EKD. Losses at the gene ends were 3 bases for V and 0 bases for J; bases not matched to a gene: 17. This CDR3 has 19 amino acids. CDR3 bases: TGTGCCTGTGACTTTCTACTGGGGGGTACCCCTCCCTACACCGATAAACTCATCTTT. Amino acids: CACDFLLGGTPPYTDKLIF.

Many counts were recorded for this clone. Within the sample, other DNA sequences also encode this same CDR3. The rearrangement links TRDV1 to TRDJ1, with 13 bases that match TRDD3. V lost 6 bases, J lost 0 bases, and 37 bases stayed unmatched. Germline V lookup: CDR1 TSWWSYY, CDR2 QGS. The CDR3 is 27 amino acids. The CDR3 loop is CALGEKEKVPNPAYWGIRSKYTDKLIF. The CDR3 DNA reads TGTGCTCTTGGCGAAAAAGAAAAAGTCCCTAATCCCGCGTACTGGGGGATACGGTCCAAGTACACCGATAAACTCATCTTT.

A remark on this clone: TCRdb's protein for this DNA is that of a much larger clone and differs from the translation at residue 15, likely a read error; the protein shown is the DNA translation. DNA of the CDR3: TGTGCTCTTGGGGAAACTCTCCCATTGTACTGGGAGAATAAACCCATCTTT. Protein sequence: CALGETLPLYWENKPIF. No J gene call was made, and the V gene is TRDV1; TRDD3 was called by the table and not checked on the DNA. Germline V gene data show CDR1 as TSWWSYY and CDR2 as QGS. CDR3 length: 17 residues.

This clone was counted ten times or more. A read error likely explains this, since a far larger clone differs by one base. Distinct nucleotide sequences in the sample also encode this CDR3. The chain carries TRDV1 and TRDJ1, with a tentative D call TRDD3 (6 bases). The J gene comes from matching the DNA to germline here; TCRdb lacks it. This CDR3 contains 13 residues. Germline V gives CDR1 TSWWSYY, CDR2 QGS. As DNA, the CDR3 is TGTGCCCTTGGGGGGTTTCCAGCCGATAAACTCATCTTT. Its translation: CALGGFPADKLIF.

About this clone: The mismatch at residue 9 between this DNA's translation and the TCRdb protein of a much larger clone likely reflects a read error; the protein shown is translated from the DNA. The sample contains more than one DNA sequence encoding this CDR3. The V and J genes are TRDV1 and TRDJ1; TRDD3 agrees at 11 bases. Because TCRdb records no J gene, it was assigned here through a match of the DNA to germline. The germline V gene encodes CDR1 TSWWSYY and CDR2 QGS. Germline trimming cut 2 bases from V and 1 base from J; bases unmatched to any gene: 24. The CDR3 covers 23 residues. CDR3 nucleotide sequence: TGTGCTCTTGGGGAAGCGGGTGCCCTCCGACTTATACTGGGGGATAGGCGCACCGATAAACTCATCTTT. This sequence encodes CALGEAGALRLILGDRRTDKLIF.

This clone appeared a few times. TCRdb attributes to this sequence the protein of a much larger clone, which differs from the DNA translation at residue 6; a read error is likely, and the protein displayed is translated from the DNA. The rearrangement joins TRDV1 to TRDJ1; 7 bases line up with TRDD3. Trimming removed 2 bases from V and 5 bases from J; junction bases left unmatched: 14. The germline gives CDR1 TSWWSYY, CDR2 QGS. The CDR3 runs 17 residues. CDR3 in amino acids: CALGECSLGYYRDKLIF. For the CDR3, the DNA is TGTGCTCTTGGGGAATGCAGCCTGGGATACTACCGGGATAAACTCATCTTT.

The chain uses TRDV1 and TRDJ1; possibly TRDD2 or TRDD3 for D (5 bases each). As TCRdb names no J gene, one was assigned here on the basis of a DNA match to germline. The CDR3 is made up of 23 amino acids. Trimming removed 1 base at V and 6 bases at J, with 39 bases between. Per the germline V gene, CDR1 is TSWWSYY and CDR2 is QGS. CDR3 loop: CALGEPSITVFNPIPGSPYKLIF. In DNA, the CDR3 is TGTGCTCTTGGGGAACCTTCCATTACCGTTTTCAACCCTATACCGGGATCTCCTTATAAACTCATCTTT.

This clone was detected a few times. The TCRdb record carries a much larger clone's protein, which differs from this DNA's translation at residue 5; a read error is the likely cause, and the protein listed here is the DNA translation. The V call is TRDV2, the J call TRDJ3, with 11 bases matching TRDD3. This CDR3 region has 21 residues. J was trimmed by 2 bases and V by 3 bases; bases with no gene match: 14. Germline V gene data show CDR1 as GEAIGNYY and CDR2 as EKD. CDR3 sequence: CACDPLSWGIRAAWDTRQMFF. The DNA for the CDR3 is TGTGCCTGTGACCCCCTGTCGTGGGGGATACGCGCCGCCTGGGACACCCGACAGATGTTTTTC.

This clone appeared many times. The V call is TRDV2, the J call TRDJ1; 7 bases fit TRDD3. The CDR3 contains 14 residues. Germline lookup yields CDR1 GEAIGNYY and CDR2 EKD. The V segment lost 0 bases and the J segment 4 bases; nucleotides outside the gene matches: 4. CDR3 loop: CACDTLGGLDKLIF. In DNA form, the CDR3 reads TGTGCCTGTGACACCCTGGGGGGTCTCGATAAACTCATCTTT.

This clone was detected a few times. TCRdb attributes to this sequence the protein of a much larger clone, which differs from the DNA translation at residue 9; a read error is likely, and the protein displayed is translated from the DNA. This chain connects TRDV1 to TRDJ1; D gene ambiguous. TCRdb gives no J gene; it was assigned here by matching the DNA to germline. V dropped 0 bases and J dropped 0 bases, with 14 bases sitting between them. The germline gives CDR1 TSWWSYY, CDR2 QGS. This CDR3 is built from 17 residues. CDR3 sequence (DNA): TGTGCTCTTGGGGAACTCGCCAGGTGCCCGGACACCGATAAACTCATCTTT. This translates into CALGELARCPDTDKLIF.

This clone was observed at least ten times. TCRdb gives a protein that differs at residue 6 from what the DNA encodes, so the protein here is translated from the DNA. The V call is TRDV1, the J call TRDJ1; D is unclear. From germline, CDR1 is TSWWSYY and CDR2 QGS. CDR3 length equals 15 residues. V was shortened by 10 bases and J by 0 bases, with 18 bases between the two germline ends. CDR3 bases: TGTGCTCCCGGCCCTTGTGGATTGTACACCGATAAACTCATCTTT. This encodes CAPGPCGLYTDKLIF.

This clone was detected only a few times. The chain has TRDV1 and TRDJ2; no definite D call. The J gene, left out of TCRdb, was set here by checking the DNA against germline. CDR3 length: 22 amino acids. V gave up 0 bases and J gave up 5 bases, with 31 bases separating them. Germline CDR1 is TSWWSYY and CDR2 is QGS. The CDR3 coding sequence is TGTGCTCTTGGGGAACTAGTAGGGTTTCTCCAAGGGGTTGGGTGGAGAACAGCACAACTCTTCTTT. Amino acid sequence: CALGELVGFLQGVGWRTAQLFF.

About this clone: The TCRdb protein, from a much larger clone, departs from this DNA's translation at residue 12, likely by read error; the protein shown derives from the DNA. The rearrangement uses TRDV1 and TRDJ1; possibly TRDD3 for D (5 bases). The J gene was missing in TCRdb and was found by matching the end of the DNA to germline. Germline CDR1 TSWWSYY, CDR2 QGS. The CDR3 has 16 amino acids. The CDR3 here is CALGELPGGYTGKLIF. The DNA for the CDR3 is TGTGCTCTTGGGGAACTCCCCGGGGGTTACACCGGTAAACTCATCTTT.

In its sample, this clone was seen a few times. A far more abundant clone sits one base away, making this likely a read error. Other DNA sequences within the sample encode an identical CDR3. The rearrangement links TRDV1 to TRDJ1; a weak D match, TRDD3 (6 bases). Germline matching of the DNA provided the J gene here, since TCRdb leaves it blank. Trimming cost V 6 bases and J 1 base, with 27 bases left between them. CDR1 TSWWSYY and CDR2 QGS come from the germline V gene. CDR3 length: 19 amino acids. This CDR3 reads CALGPYSRGNSRPTDKLIF. In DNA, the CDR3 is TGTGCTCTTGGCCCCTACTCCCGGGGGAACTCGCGTCCCACCGATAAACTCATCTTT.

In its sample, this clone was seen many times. At residue 3, TCRdb's protein is not the same as the translated DNA, so the protein here was read from the DNA. The chain carries TRDV1 and TRDJ1; possibly TRDD2 for D (6 bases). Deletions cut 4 bases from V and 0 bases from J, with 30 bases between. CDR3 length: 21 residues. Germline CDR1 reads TSWWSYY; CDR2 reads QGS. The CDR3 spells CALGGGPTGRCPPNYTDKLIF. CDR3 DNA: TGTGCTCTTGGGGGCGGTCCTACGGGGCGGTGTCCACCTAACTACACCGATAAACTCATCTTT.

Within the sample, this clone is medium-sized. Other DNA sequences in this specimen translate into the identical CDR3. The V call is TRDV1, the J call TRDJ1, with D perhaps matching TRDD3 (5 bases). This CDR3 is built from 17 residues. Germline values: CDR1 TSWWSYY, CDR2 QGS. V was shortened by 1 base and J by 5 bases, with 20 bases between the two germline ends. The CDR3 region is CALGERLFSRGEDKLIF. The DNA of the CDR3 is TGTGCTCTTGGGGAACGCCTCTTCTCCCGGGGAGAAGATAAACTCATCTTT.

Turning to this clone: The amino acid sequence in TCRdb belongs to a much larger clone and departs from this DNA's translation at residue 15, likely a sequencing read error; the sequence shown is translated from the DNA. The J gene is uncalled and the V gene is TRDV2; the D call TRDD3 from the table was never checked on the DNA. There are 17 residues in the CDR3. Germline values: CDR1 GEAIGNYY, CDR2 EKD. Written as DNA, the CDR3 is TGTGCCTGTGACACCGTCGGAACGGGGCCTTACACCGATAAACCCATCTTT. This translates into CACDTVGTGPYTDKPIF.

As to this clone: The TCRdb protein, from a much larger clone, departs from this DNA's translation at residue 4, likely by read error; the protein shown derives from the DNA. V and J are TRDV1 and TRDJ1; 9 positions agree with TRDD3. The CDR3 contains 24 residues. The germline gives CDR1 TSWWSYY, CDR2 QGS. The chain's CDR3 is CALRELSNPLHLLGDHKYTDKLIF. The CDR3, as DNA: TGTGCTCTTAGGGAACTAAGTAACCCGCTACATTTGCTGGGGGATCACAAGTACACCGATAAACTCATCTTT.

Note on this clone: The likely explanation is a read error, given a far larger clone one base away. Other DNA sequences from this sample encode an identical CDR3 as well. The J gene is TRDJ1, the V gene TRDV1, with TRDD3 matching 9 bases. The J gene, not given by TCRdb, was assigned here from a germline match of the nucleotide sequence. This CDR3 spans 21 amino acids. J lost 5 bases, V lost 0 bases, and 22 bases had no gene match. CDR1 and CDR2 from the germline V gene are TSWWSYY and QGS. DNA for the CDR3: TGTGCTCTTGGGGAACTCATCCCTTTGGGACGCTGCACTGGGGGACCAGATAAACTCATCTTT. Amino acid sequence: CALGELIPLGRCTGGPDKLIF.